This T cell receptor beta chain was captured in a study of shared clonotypes between healthy human individuals (dated by TCRdb to the early 2020s). About the investigation overall: The cohort comprised a couple of women and a few men aged 18 to 49 years. Per donor, three plates each were used for CD4 naive and CD4 memory, two for CD8 naive, and one for CD8 memory. To estimate repertoire size and how much clonotypes are shared between individuals, the study performed deep sequencing of blood TCR repertoires from a handful of healthy adults. Different laboratories and diverse techniques were used to prepare libraries and sequence TCR repertoires, to increase sequencing depth and limit assay-specific biases. Per donor, leukapheresis produced somewhere between about 0.9 and 9 billion PBMCs.

Regarding this clone: This clone's antigen is unknown. No base qualities exist here, and no much larger clone lies one base off it. The sample has other DNA sequences that encode this CDR3 too.

CD8 naive samples were CD45RO-negative cells positively selected for CCR7, giving a CD45RA+CCR7+ population that excluded TemRA cells. Donors were healthy HIV-negative adults with no recently reported acute infections or vaccinations. All donors were Caucasian adults living in Nashville, Tennessee, USA. After blood collection by leukapheresis, PBMCs were isolated using Ficoll-Histopaque density gradient centrifugation and then cryopreserved in the vapor phase of liquid nitrogen. Purity and quantity of every magnetically sorted T cell population were checked by analytical flow cytometry. Each sorted fraction had its genomic DNA isolated and then quantified by UV absorbance on a Nanodrop 2000c. Using the deep immunoSEQ assay, multiplex PCR amplified TCR CDR3 regions from genomic DNA. Extracted genomic DNA from each cell subset was spread evenly across all wells of several immunoSEQ 96-well plates, with each plate serving as a replicate. Each replicate PCR for sorted subsets received about 180 ng genomic DNA, equal to about 30,000 T cell genomes. The purified libraries were quantified using a Qubit 3.0 fluorometer, sized with a Bioanalyzer 2100, and then quantified again using the KAPA Library Quantification kit. Each immunoSEQ 96-well plate was sequenced on its own single-read 150-cycle Illumina NextSeq 550 flow cell. On the authors' methods: Because only junctional sequences without quality scores were contained in the immunoSEQ output, filtering matching that applied to full-length reads could not be performed. Sequences were annotated with PyIR, a Python wrapper for IgBLAST v1.9, and V/J genes and CDR3 were assigned using IMGT germline references. Reads were filtered out if the reads had weak V/J assignments (E-value above 1e-6), no CDR3, stop codons, out-of-frame junctions, or ambiguous translated residues. A V3J clonotype was defined by an identical inferred V gene, J gene, and CDR3 amino acid sequence. The percentage overlap between two repertoires was calculated by dividing the number of shared unique clonotypes by the size of the smaller repertoire. Repertoire richness was assessed with RTK rarefaction, the Chao1 estimator, and Recon v2.1 estimates of unobserved clonotypes. For all TCRbeta clonotypes obtained by the gDNA method from a few donors, generation probabilities were computed with OLGA. TCRdb limited this immuneACCESS table to in-frame rearrangements with V and J called. A share of clones is missing; checked studies link under half to unresolved V genes, and the rest is unexplained. V, J and clone size derive from that table, while D and trimming were established from the DNA sequence. The sample table contains about 2.2 million clones; only one count was recorded for 85% to 95% of them. Of the sample, 1.5% to 2% is held by the ten largest clones.

Overall results and qualifications from the work: Pairwise subsampling indicated that sequencing depth was expected to affect the degree of clonotype sharing among donors. Compared with non-shared clonotypes, the clonotypes found in all four sorted-subset donors had higher generation probabilities. Larger estimated clonotype richness was generally found for naive subsets than for memory subsets. Sampling was limited to blood, and TCR repertoires in tissue likely differ from TCR repertoires in blood. Because the study included a small number of donors, the genetic and exposure-history diversity represented was limited. Sharing across a few donors was observed for about 5% of naive CD4, about 3.2% of naive CD8, 2% to 2.5% of memory CD4, and approximately 0.41% of memory CD8 clonotypes. Rarefaction of sorted-subset datasets indicated incomplete sequencing despite the large sequencing depth.

The specimen was naive CD8+ T cells from PBMCs. According to the study, the label for this sample's cell subset or site signals: CD45RA+CCR7+. This receptor was obtained from a young man in good health. Some clones in this sample may be carry-over from other donors' samples.

This receptor has the CDR3 CASSFSNEQFF. The sequenced DNA is TGTGCCAGCAGTTTTAGTAATGAGCAGTTCTTC. This receptor chain uses TRBV28 and TRBJ2-1, with the D gene call left open. Including cysteine and phenylalanine, the CDR3 has 11 amino acids. The read is trimmed to its CDR3 DNA, 33 bases read in frame from base 1. CDR1 MDHEN and CDR2 SYDVKM were looked up in the germline V gene. The V and J ends are trimmed by 3 bases and 7 bases, leaving 4 bases between them.